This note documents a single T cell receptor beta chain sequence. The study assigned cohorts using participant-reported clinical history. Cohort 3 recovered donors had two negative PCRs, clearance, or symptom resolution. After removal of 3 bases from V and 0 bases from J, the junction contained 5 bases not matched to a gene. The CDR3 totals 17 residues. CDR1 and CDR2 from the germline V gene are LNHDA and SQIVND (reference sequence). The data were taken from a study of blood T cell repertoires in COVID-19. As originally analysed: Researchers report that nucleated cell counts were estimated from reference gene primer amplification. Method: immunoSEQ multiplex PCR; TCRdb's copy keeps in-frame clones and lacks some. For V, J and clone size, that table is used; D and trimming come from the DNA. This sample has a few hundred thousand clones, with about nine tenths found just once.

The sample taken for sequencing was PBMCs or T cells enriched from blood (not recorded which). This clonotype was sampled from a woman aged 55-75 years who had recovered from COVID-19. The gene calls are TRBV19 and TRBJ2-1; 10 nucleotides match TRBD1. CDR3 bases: TGTGCCAGTAGTATGACCGGGACAGGGGTCTCCTACAATGAGCAGTTCTTC. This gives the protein CASSMTGTGVSYNEQFF.